This section outlines one TCR beta chain sequence together with its context. What it binds is not known. CDR1 and CDR2 (germline): SGDLS, YYNGEE. Trimming took 0 bases from V and 6 from J; bases not matched to a gene: 8. This CDR3 region has 16 residues. The repertoire was sequenced with immunoSEQ multiplex PCR; TCRdb's copy has only in-frame clones and lacks some. Found here are roughly 79,000 clones, roughly 90% of them singletons; the top ten hold approximately 0.5%. These data are taken from a study of OX40 agonist ivuxolimab in advanced cancers. General study results and limits: At doses 0.1 to 3.0 mg/kg, CD4+ and CD8+ clones expanded.

Sequences were derived from CD4+ or CD8+ T cells sorted from blood, sampled in a trial of the OX40 agonist ivuxolimab. This sequence joins TRBV9 and TRBJ2-7; TRBD2 matches at 11 bases. The clonotype was recovered from an adult with an advanced solid tumor such as melanoma, head and neck, liver or kidney cancer. CDR3 nucleotides: TGTGCCAGCAGCGTAGGGTTAGCGGGAGGGGGAGGCGAGCAGTACTTC. Translating gives CASSVGLAGGGGEQYF. Based on the CDR3 plus reference TRBV9 and TRBJ2-7, the full variable domain is DSGVTQTPKHLITATGQRVTLRCSPRSGDLSVYWYQQSLDQGLQFLIQYYNGEERAKGNILERFSAQQFPDLHSELNLSSLELGDSALYFCASSVGLAGGGGEQYFGPGTRLTVT.